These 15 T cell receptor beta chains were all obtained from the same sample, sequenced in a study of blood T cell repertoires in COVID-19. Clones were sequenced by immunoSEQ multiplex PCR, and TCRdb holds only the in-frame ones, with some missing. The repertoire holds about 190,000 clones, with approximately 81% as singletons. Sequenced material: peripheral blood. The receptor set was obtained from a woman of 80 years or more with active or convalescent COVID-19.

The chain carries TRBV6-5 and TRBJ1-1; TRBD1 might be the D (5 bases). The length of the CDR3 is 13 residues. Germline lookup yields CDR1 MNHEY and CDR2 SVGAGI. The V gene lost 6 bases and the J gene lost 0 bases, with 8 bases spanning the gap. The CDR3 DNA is TGTGCCAGCAGGACGACAGTGAACACTGAAGCTTTCTTT. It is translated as CASRTTVNTEAFF.

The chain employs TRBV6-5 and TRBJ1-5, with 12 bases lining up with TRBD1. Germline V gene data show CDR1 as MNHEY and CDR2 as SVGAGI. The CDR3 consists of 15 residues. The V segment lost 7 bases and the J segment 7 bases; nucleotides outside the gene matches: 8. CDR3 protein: CASMAGTGGLQPQHF. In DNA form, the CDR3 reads TGTGCCAGCATGGCCGGGACAGGGGGCCTGCAGCCCCAGCATTTT.

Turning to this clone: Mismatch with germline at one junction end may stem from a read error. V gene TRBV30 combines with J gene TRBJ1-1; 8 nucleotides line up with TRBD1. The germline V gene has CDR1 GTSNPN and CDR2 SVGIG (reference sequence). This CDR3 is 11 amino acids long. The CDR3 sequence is CAWSVLRQGNF. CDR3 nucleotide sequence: TGTGCCTGGAGTGTACTGAGACAGGGGAACTTT. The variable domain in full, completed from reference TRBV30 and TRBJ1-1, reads SQTIHQWPATLVQPVGSPLSLECTVEGTSNPNLYWYRQAAGRGLQLLFYSVGIGQISSEVPQNLSASRPQDRQFILSSKKLLLSDSGFYLCAWSVLRQGNFGQGTRLTVV.

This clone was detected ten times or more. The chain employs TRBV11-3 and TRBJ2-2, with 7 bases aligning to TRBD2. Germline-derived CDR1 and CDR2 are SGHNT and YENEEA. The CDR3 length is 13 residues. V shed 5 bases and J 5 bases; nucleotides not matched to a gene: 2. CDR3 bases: TGTGCCAGCAGCCCCGGGAGGACCGGGGAGCTGTTTTTT. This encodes CASSPGRTGELFF.

Here the CDR3 reads CSASSPSGAQYNEQFF. As DNA, the CDR3 is TGCAGTGCTAGTAGCCCTAGCGGGGCTCAGTACAATGAGCAGTTCTTC. V is TRBV20-1 and J is TRBJ2-1; TRBD2 matches at 9 bases. This CDR3 has 16 residues. V lost 3 bases, J lost 4 bases, and 10 bases stayed unmatched. In germline, CDR1 is DFQATT, CDR2 SNEGSKA (reference sequence).

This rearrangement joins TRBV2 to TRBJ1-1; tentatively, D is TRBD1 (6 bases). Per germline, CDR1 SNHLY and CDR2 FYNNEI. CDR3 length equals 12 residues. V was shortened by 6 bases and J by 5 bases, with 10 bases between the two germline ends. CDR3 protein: CASRDTGTEAFF. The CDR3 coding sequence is TGTGCCAGCAGGGATACAGGGACTGAAGCTTTCTTT.

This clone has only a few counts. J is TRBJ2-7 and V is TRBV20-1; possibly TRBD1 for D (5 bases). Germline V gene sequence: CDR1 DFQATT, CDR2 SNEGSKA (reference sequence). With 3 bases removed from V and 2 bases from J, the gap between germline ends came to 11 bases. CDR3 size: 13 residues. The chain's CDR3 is CSASGARAYEQYF. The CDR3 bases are TGCAGTGCTAGTGGGGCCAGGGCCTACGAGCAGTACTTC.

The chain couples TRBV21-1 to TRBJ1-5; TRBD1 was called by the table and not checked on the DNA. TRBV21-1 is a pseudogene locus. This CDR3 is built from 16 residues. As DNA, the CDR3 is TGTGCCAGCAGCTCAGACCCAGGACAGGGACATCAGCCCCAGCATTTT. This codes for CASSSDPGQGHQPQHF.

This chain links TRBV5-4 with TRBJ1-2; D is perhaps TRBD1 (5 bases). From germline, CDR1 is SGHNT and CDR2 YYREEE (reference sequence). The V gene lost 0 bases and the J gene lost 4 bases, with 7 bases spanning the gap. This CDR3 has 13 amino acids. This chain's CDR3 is CASSLGRVYGYTF. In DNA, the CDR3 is TGTGCCAGCAGCTTGGGCAGGGTCTATGGCTACACCTTC.

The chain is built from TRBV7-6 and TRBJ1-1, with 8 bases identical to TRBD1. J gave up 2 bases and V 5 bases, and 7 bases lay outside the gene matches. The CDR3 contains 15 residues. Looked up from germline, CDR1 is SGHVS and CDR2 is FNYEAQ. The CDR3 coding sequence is TGTGCCAGCAGCCCCCGACAGGGGAAAAACACTGAAGCTTTCTTT. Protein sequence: CASSPRQGKNTEAFF.

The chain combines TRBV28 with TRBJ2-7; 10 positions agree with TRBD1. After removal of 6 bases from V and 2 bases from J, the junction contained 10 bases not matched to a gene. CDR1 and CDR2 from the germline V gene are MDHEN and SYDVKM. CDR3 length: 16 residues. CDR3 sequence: CASSQDRGSNAYEQYF. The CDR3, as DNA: TGTGCCAGCAGCCAGGACAGGGGGTCAAACGCCTACGAGCAGTACTTC.

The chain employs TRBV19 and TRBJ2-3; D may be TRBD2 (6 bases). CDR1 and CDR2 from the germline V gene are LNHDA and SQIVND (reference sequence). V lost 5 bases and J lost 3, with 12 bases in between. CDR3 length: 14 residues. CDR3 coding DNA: TGTGCCAGTAGTCCCCCGGGACTTACAGATACGCAGTATTTT. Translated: CASSPPGLTDTQYF.

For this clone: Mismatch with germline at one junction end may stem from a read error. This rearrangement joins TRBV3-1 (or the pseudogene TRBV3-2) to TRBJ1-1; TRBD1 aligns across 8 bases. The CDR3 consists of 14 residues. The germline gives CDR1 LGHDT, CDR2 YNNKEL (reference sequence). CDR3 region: CASQQAEGRTGFIF. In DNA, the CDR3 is TGTGCCAGTCAACAGGCAGAGGGGAGGACAGGGTTTATCTTT.

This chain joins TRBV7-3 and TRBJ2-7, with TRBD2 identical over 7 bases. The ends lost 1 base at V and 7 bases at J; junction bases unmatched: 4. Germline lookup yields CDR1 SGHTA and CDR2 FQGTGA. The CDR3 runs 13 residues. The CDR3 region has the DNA TGTGCCAGCAGCTTAAAGGCGGGAGCTGAGCAGTACTTC. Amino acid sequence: CASSLKAGAEQYF.

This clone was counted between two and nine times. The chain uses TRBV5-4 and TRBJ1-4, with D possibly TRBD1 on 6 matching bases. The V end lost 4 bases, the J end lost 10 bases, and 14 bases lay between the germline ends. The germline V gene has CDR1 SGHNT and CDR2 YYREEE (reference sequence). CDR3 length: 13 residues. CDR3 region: CASSLQGPGKLFF. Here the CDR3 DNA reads TGTGCCAGCAGCCTCCAGGGGCCCGGAAAACTGTTTTTT.